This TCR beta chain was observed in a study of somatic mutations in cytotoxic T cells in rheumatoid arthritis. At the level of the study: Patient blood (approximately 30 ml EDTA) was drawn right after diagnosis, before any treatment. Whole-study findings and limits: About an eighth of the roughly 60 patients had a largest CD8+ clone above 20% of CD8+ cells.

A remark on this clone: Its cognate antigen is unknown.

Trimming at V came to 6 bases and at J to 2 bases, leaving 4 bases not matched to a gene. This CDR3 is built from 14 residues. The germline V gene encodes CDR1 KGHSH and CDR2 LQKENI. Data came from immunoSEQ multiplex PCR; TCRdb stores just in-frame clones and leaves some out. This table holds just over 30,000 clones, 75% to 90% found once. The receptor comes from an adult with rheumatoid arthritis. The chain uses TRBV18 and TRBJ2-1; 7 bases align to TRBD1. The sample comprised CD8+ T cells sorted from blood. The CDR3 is CASSPGQPYNEQFF. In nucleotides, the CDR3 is TGTGCCAGCTCCCCGGGACAGCCCTACAATGAGCAGTTCTTC.